This is a list of T cell receptor beta chains from one sample in a study of T cell repertoires in cytomegalovirus infection. From the reads, TCRdb called clonotypes with MiXCR, one entry per CDR3 protein. This sample yields roughly 630,000 distinct CDR3 sequences, of which approximately 24% are seen a single time; 6.5% to 10% belongs to the top ten. The sequencing sample was made of CD8+ T cells from PBMCs. The receptors were gathered from a human donor in good health (CMV status not recorded). Some clones in this sample may be carry-over from other donors' samples. Each CDR3 is given with its conserved first and last residue. The D gene is left open where the match is weak. Clone sizes are given selectively: once, few, many, or a class where the clone is expanded.

clone_size,d_call,v_call,j_call,cdr3_aa,cdr3_nt
many,TRBD1,TRBV7-8,TRBJ2-5,CASSPSGQGLETQYF,TGTGCCAGCAGCCCGAGCGGACAGGGCCTGGAGACCCAGTACTTC
.,TRBD2,TRBV4-1,TRBJ2-3,CANSQDSLAVTDTQYF,TGTGCCAACAGCCAAGATAGTCTAGCGGTGACAGATACGCAGTATTTT
few,.,TRBV19,TRBJ2-3,CASSIKDAYRGDTQYF,TGTGCCAGTAGTATCAAAGACGCCTATAGAGGAGATACGCAGTATTTT
few,TRBD1,TRBV28,TRBJ2-3,CASRDRVMGADTQYF,TGTGCCAGCCGCGACAGGGTGATGGGGGCAGATACGCAGTATTTT
few,.,TRBV7-8,TRBJ2-2,CASSFRPMNTGELFF,TGTGCCAGCAGCTTTAGACCTATGAACACCGGGGAGCTGTTTTTT
few,TRBD1,TRBV29-1,TRBJ2-3,CSVEVGTGGTDTQYF,TGCAGCGTTGAAGTCGGGACAGGGGGGACAGATACGCAGTATTTT
.,.,TRBV4-3,TRBJ2-1,CASSQVEKGNNEQFF,TGCGCCAGCAGCCAAGTGGAAAAGGGTAACAATGAGCAGTTCTTC
few,.,TRBV7-9,TRBJ1-2,CASSLPAGDGYTF,TGTGCCAGCAGCTTACCCGCAGGGGACGGCTACACCTTC
.,.,TRBV20-1,TRBJ2-7,CSAPGDTTYEQYF,TGCAGTGCTCCGGGAGACACCACCTACGAGCAGTACTTC
.,.,TRBV27,TRBJ2-7,CASSRGLLRDEQYF,TGTGCCAGCAGCCGGGGCCTTCTGCGGGACGAGCAGTACTTC
few,TRBD1,TRBV2,TRBJ1-2,CASSEVPKLTGGYGYTF,TGTGCCAGCAGTGAAGTCCCTAAATTGACAGGGGGCTATGGCTACACCTTC
many,TRBD2,TRBV7-2,TRBJ2-5,CASSLDRGDQETQYF,TGTGCCAGCAGCTTAGACCGGGGGGACCAAGAGACCCAGTACTTC
.,TRBD1,TRBV15,TRBJ2-7,CATTPYRDRVPYEQYF,TGTGCCACCACCCCGTACCGGGACAGGGTTCCCTACGAGCAGTACTTC
.,TRBD2,TRBV2,TRBJ2-5,CAIRKRGTETQYF,TGTGCGATCCGGAAGCGGGGGACTGAGACCCAGTACTTC
many,TRBD1,TRBV7-2,TRBJ2-1,CASSARQGLDEQFF,TGTGCCAGCAGCGCACGACAGGGTCTGGATGAGCAGTTCTTC
.,.,TRBV2,TRBJ2-1,CASPEESTYNEQFF,TGTGCCAGCCCGGAGGAATCGACCTACAATGAGCAGTTCTTC
many,.,TRBV12-3/TRBV12-4,TRBJ1-4,CASSLDRPNEKLFF,TGTGCCAGCAGTTTAGACAGACCTAATGAAAAACTGTTTTTT
many,.,TRBV7-9,TRBJ2-1,CASPRPGGPGDEQFF,TGTGCCAGCCCCAGGCCCGGGGGGCCGGGGGATGAGCAGTTCTTC
few,TRBD1,TRBV7-8,TRBJ2-2,CASSLGDRGWTGELFF,TGTGCCAGCAGCTTAGGGGACAGGGGGTGGACCGGGGAGCTGTTTTTT
few,.,TRBV12-3/TRBV12-4,TRBJ1-1,CASRTTEVNTEAFF,TGTGCCAGCAGGACGACAGAAGTGAACACTGAAGCTTTCTTT
.,TRBD2,TRBV9,TRBJ2-2,CASSADGLAGRTGELFF,TGTGCCAGCAGCGCAGACGGACTAGCGGGGAGGACCGGGGAGCTGTTTTTT
many,.,TRBV7-9,TRBJ1-1,CASSPTRPFTEAFF,TGTGCCAGCAGCCCCACAAGACCGTTCACTGAAGCTTTCTTT
.,TRBD2,TRBV20-1,TRBJ2-1,CSARGRGTPSPEQFF,TGCAGTGCTAGGGGGAGGGGTACTCCCTCACCTGAGCAGTTCTTC
.,TRBD1,TRBV7-9,TRBJ2-1,CASSSGSRDSHNEQFF,TGTGCCAGCAGCTCGGGATCCCGGGACAGCCACAATGAGCAGTTCTTC
many,TRBD2,TRBV7-6,TRBJ2-1,CASSLGSGGMNEQFF,TGTGCCAGCAGCTTAGGGAGCGGGGGGATGAATGAGCAGTTCTTC
many,TRBD1,TRBV28,TRBJ2-3,CASSLLQGASTDTQYF,TGTGCCAGCAGTCTCCTCCAGGGGGCGAGCACAGATACGCAGTATTTT
many,.,TRBV14,TRBJ1-2,CASSQPGDFYGYTF,TGTGCCAGCAGCCAACCGGGGGACTTCTATGGCTACACCTTC